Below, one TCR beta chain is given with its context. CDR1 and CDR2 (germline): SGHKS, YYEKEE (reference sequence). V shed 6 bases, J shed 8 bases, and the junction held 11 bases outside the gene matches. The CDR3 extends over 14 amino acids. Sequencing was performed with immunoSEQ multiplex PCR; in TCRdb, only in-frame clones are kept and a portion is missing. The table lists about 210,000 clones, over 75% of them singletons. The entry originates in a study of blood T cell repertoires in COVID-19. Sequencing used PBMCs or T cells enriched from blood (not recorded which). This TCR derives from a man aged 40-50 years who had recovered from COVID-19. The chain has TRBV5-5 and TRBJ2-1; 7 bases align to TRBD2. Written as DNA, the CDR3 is TGTGCCAGCACGCTGGTGGCGGGAGACTATGAGCAGTTCTTC. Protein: CASTLVAGDYEQFF.